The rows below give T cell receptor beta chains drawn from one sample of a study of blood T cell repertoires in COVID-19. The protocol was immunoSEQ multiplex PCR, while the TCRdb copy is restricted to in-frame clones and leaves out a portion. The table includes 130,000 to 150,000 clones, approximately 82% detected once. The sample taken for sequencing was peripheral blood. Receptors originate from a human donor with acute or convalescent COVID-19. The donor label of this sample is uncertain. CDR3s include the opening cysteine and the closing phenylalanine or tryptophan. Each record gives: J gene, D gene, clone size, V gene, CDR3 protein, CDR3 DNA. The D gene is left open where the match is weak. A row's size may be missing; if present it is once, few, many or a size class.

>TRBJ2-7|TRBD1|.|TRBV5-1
CASSEGQPSYEQYF
TGCGCCAGCAGCGAGGGACAGCCCTCCTACGAGCAGTACTTC
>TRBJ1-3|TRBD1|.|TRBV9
CASSVGQGANGNTIYF
TGTGCCAGCAGCGTAGGTCAGGGGGCGAATGGAAACACCATATATTTT
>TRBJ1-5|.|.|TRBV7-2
CASSYQGNQPQHF
TGTGCCAGCAGCTATCAGGGAAATCAGCCCCAGCATTTT
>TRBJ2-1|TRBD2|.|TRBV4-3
CASSQDLWGGESSNEQFF
TGCGCCAGCAGCCAAGATCTCTGGGGGGGTGAATCGAGCAATGAGCAGTTCTTC
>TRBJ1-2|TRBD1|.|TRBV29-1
CSVATGGSGYTF
TGCAGCGTCGCCACAGGGGGTAGTGGCTACACCTTC
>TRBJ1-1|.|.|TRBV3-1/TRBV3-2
CASSQIRDTEAFF
TGTGCCAGCAGCCAAATCAGGGACACTGAAGCTTTCTTT
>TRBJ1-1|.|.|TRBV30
CAWSERTEAFF
TGTGCCTGGAGTGAGAGAACTGAAGCTTTCTTT
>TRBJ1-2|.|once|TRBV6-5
CASTYGGGSSGYTF
TGTGCCAGCACCTACGGGGGGGGGTCTAGCGGCTACACCTTC
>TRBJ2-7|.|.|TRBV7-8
CASSFEGQGYEQYF
TGTGCCAGCAGCTTTGAGGGGCAGGGGTACGAGCAGTACTTC
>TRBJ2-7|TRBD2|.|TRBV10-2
CATRPELAGEQYF
TGCGCCACCCGTCCAGAACTAGCGGGCGAGCAGTACTTC
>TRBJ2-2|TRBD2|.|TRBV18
CASSSSPGSGAATGELFF
TGTGCCAGCTCATCGTCACCGGGCAGCGGGGCCGCAACCGGGGAGCTGTTTTTT
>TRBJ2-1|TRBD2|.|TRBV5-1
CASSDGGTSVANEQFF
TGCGCCAGCAGCGACGGCGGGACTAGCGTCGCCAATGAGCAGTTCTTC
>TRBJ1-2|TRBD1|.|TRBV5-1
CASHKGGISHGYTF
TGCGCCAGCCATAAAGGGGGCATCTCACATGGCTACACCTTC
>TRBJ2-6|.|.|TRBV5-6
CASSSGWGKTGANVLTF
TGTGCCAGCAGCTCGGGGTGGGGAAAGACTGGGGCCAACGTCCTGACTTTC
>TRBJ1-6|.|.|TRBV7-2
CASRSTSSSYNSPLHF
TGTGCCAGCAGATCGACATCCAGCTCCTATAATTCACCCCTCCACTTT
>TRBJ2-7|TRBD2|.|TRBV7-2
CASSFGGSRYEQYF
TGTGCCAGCAGCTTCGGGGGGTCCCGCTACGAGCAGTACTTC
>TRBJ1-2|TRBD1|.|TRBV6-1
CASSVVTGTTNYGYTF
TGTGCCAGCAGTGTGGTGACAGGGACCACTAACTATGGCTACACCTTC
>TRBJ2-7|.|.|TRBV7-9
CASSPPPGRAILYEQYF
TGTGCCAGCAGCCCCCCCCCAGGCAGGGCTATTCTCTACGAGCAGTACTTC
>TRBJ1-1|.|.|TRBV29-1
CSVATRGTEAFF
TGCAGCGTTGCGACCAGGGGAACTGAAGCTTTCTTT
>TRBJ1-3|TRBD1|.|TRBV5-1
CASSLATGGGGNTIYF
TGCGCCAGCAGCTTGGCTACAGGGGGCGGTGGAAACACCATATATTTT
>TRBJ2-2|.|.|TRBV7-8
CASSLRGSNTGELFF
TGTGCCAGCAGCTTACGAGGGTCGAACACCGGGGAGCTGTTTTTT
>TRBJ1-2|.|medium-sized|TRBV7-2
CASSGGAGGSYGYTF
TGTGCCAGTTCAGGAGGGGCAGGAGGGTCCTATGGCTACACCTTC
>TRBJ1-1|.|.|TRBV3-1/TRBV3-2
CASSQEGTGIVNTEAFF
TGTGCCAGCAGCCAAGAAGGAACAGGGATAGTGAACACTGAAGCTTTCTTT
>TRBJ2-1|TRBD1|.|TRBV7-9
CASSPPGTGLNNEQFF
TGTGCCAGCAGCCCACCCGGGACAGGGCTTAACAATGAGCAGTTCTTC
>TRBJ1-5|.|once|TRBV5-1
CASSPDDSNQPQHF
TGCGCCAGCAGCCCAGATGATAGCAATCAGCCCCAGCATTTT
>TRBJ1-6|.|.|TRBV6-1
CASSESPDSRNSPLHF
TGTGCCAGCAGTGAATCCCCGGACAGCAGGAATTCACCCCTCCACTTT
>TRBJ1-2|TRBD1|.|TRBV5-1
CASSPPGQDYGYTF
TGCGCCAGCAGCCCCCCGGGACAGGACTATGGCTACACCTTC
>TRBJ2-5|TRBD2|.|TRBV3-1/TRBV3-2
CASSRTDWRGEETQYF
TGTGCCAGCAGCCGAACCGACTGGCGGGGGGAAGAGACCCAGTACTTC
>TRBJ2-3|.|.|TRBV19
CASSIGLSGGDTQYF
TGTGCCAGTAGTATAGGTCTATCCGGGGGAGATACGCAGTATTTT
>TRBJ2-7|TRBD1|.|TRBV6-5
CASSRDRVKSEQYF
TGTGCCAGCAGTAGGGACAGGGTGAAATCCGAGCAGTACTTC
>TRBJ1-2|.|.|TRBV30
CAWKDSDTQVGGYTF
TGTGCCTGGAAGGACAGCGATACCCAAGTCGGAGGCTACACCTTC
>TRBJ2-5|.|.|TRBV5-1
CASSLEYSQETQYF
TGCGCCAGCAGCTTGGAGTACAGCCAAGAGACCCAGTACTTC
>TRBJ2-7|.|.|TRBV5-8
CASSADDRKITYEQYF
TGTGCCAGCAGCGCGGACGACAGGAAGATTACCTACGAGCAGTACTTC
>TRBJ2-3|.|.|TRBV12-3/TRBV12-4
CASSFAGDTQYF
TGTGCCAGCAGTTTTGCAGGAGATACGCAGTATTTT
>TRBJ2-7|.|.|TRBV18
CASSPQPSTALFVYEQYF
TGTGCCAGCTCACCACAGCCGTCGACAGCCCTGTTCGTTTACGAGCAGTACTTC
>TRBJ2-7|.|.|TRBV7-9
CASSSQIFSYEQYF
TGTGCCAGCAGCTCGCAGATTTTCTCCTACGAGCAGTACTTC
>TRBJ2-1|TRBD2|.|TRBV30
CAWTPLFRGGRGNEQFF
TGTGCCTGGACCCCACTATTTCGCGGGGGGCGCGGGAATGAGCAGTTCTTC
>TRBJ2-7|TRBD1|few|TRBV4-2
CASSQDRQGTGYEQYF
TGTGCCAGCAGCCAAGATCGACAGGGTACAGGCTACGAGCAGTACTTC
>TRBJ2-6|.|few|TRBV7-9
CASSPIRGPTSGANVLTF
TGTGCCAGCAGCCCTATCAGGGGTCCTACGAGTGGGGCCAACGTCCTGACTTTC
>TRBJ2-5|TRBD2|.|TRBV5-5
CASSLGVTSGQETQYF
TGTGCCAGCAGCTTGGGAGTGACTAGCGGTCAAGAGACCCAGTACTTC
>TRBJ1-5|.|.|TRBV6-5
CASSYSRERPQHF
TGTGCCAGCAGTTACTCGAGAGAGCGGCCCCAGCATTTT
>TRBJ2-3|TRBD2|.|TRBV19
CASSPRGSGGPRTTTDTQYF
TGTGCCAGTTCCCCTCGGGGTAGCGGGGGGCCAAGGACTACCACAGATACGCAGTATTTT
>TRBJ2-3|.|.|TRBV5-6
CASSVPPGAQYF
TGTGCCAGCAGCGTTCCTCCCGGGGCGCAGTATTTT
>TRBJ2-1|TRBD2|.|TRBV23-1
CARGGLAVHTTYNEQFF
TGCGCTAGAGGGGGACTAGCCGTTCACACGACCTACAATGAGCAGTTCTTC
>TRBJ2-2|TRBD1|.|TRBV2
CASRFDRVNTGELFF
TGTGCCAGTAGATTTGACAGGGTGAACACCGGGGAGCTGTTTTTT
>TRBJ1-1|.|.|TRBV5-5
CASSLTGKSTEAFF
TGTGCCAGCAGCTTGACAGGGAAGTCCACTGAAGCTTTCTTT
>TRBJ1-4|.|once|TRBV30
CAWSFNEKLFF
TGTGCCTGGTCCTTCAATGAAAAACTGTTTTTT
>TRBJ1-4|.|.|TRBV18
CASSPGGADEKLFF
TGTGCCAGCTCACCAGGGGGCGCAGATGAAAAACTGTTTTTT
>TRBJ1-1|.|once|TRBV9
CASSVAGNTEAFF
TGTGCCAGCAGCGTAGCGGGTAACACTGAAGCTTTCTTT
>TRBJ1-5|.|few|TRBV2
CASSDYLIAQPQHF
TGTGCCAGCAGTGACTATCTAATCGCACAGCCCCAGCATTTT
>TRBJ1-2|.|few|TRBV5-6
CASIGQNLFYGYTF
TGTGCCAGCATTGGACAGAACCTTTTTTATGGCTACACCTTC
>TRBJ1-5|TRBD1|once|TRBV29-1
CSVGQGRNQPQHF
TGCAGCGTTGGACAGGGCCGCAATCAGCCCCAGCATTTT
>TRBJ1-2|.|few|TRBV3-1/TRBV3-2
CASSQSGIGYTF
TGTGCCAGCAGCCAATCGGGTATCGGCTACACCTTC
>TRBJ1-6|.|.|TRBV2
CASLSLYNSPLHF
TGTGCCAGCCTCTCCCTCTATAATTCACCCCTCCACTTT
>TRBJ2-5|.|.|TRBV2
CASSDQGETQYF
TGTGCCAGCAGTGATCAGGGTGAGACCCAGTACTTC
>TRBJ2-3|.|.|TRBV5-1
CASSLAGIQNTDTQYF
TGCGCCAGCAGCTTGGCCGGGATTCAAAACACAGATACGCAGTATTTT
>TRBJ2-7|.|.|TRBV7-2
CASSLGWTLSSYEQYF
TGTGCCAGCAGCTTAGGCTGGACTTTGAGCTCCTACGAGCAGTACTTC